A selection of T cell receptor beta chains follows, all from one sample in a study of T-cell memory formation after mild COVID-19. MiXCR was run by TCRdb on the 5' RACE reads, yielding one entry per CDR3 protein. This table holds about 560,000 distinct CDR3 sequences, less than 25% found once. Sequences were obtained from PBMCs or a T cell subset sorted from them (not recorded which). Source of these receptors: an adult woman who had mild COVID-19 (a few samples of this study predate the infection). Cell type and time point are not known. The CDR3 runs from the conserved cysteine through the conserved F or W. The order of the fields is clone size, D gene, V gene, J gene, CDR3 protein, CDR3 DNA. D genes are given only for firm matches. Clone size is stated in some rows and not others, as once, few, many or a class when expanded.

NA	TRBD2	TRBV6-5	TRBJ2-3	CASSYSILAGREGTQYF	TGTGCCAGCAGTTACTCGATTCTAGCGGGAAGGGAGGGTACGCAGTATTTT
NA	TRBD2	TRBV6-6	TRBJ2-2	CASSYSEGLAGAGDTGELFF	TGTGCCAGCAGTTACTCGGAGGGACTAGCGGGAGCCGGGGACACCGGGGAGCTGTTTTTT
few	TRBD2	TRBV7-9	TRBJ2-2	CASRLKTSRGNTGELFF	TGTGCCAGCAGGCTTAAGACTAGCCGAGGGAACACCGGGGAGCTGTTTTTT
few	TRBD2	TRBV4-2	TRBJ2-7	CASSQDYLAVSSYEQYF	TGTGCCAGCAGCCAAGATTACCTAGCGGTTAGCTCCTACGAGCAGTACTTC
NA	NA	TRBV6-5	TRBJ2-6	CASSYSRSSGANVLTF	TGTGCCAGCAGTTACTCGCGAAGCTCTGGGGCCAACGTCCTGACTTTC
NA	NA	TRBV27	TRBJ2-7	CASSDDRSSYEQYF	TGTGCCAGCAGTGATGACAGGAGCTCCTACGAGCAGTACTTC
NA	NA	TRBV7-9	TRBJ1-2	CASSDSQGLVYGYTF	TGTGCCAGCAGCGACAGTCAGGGTTTGGTCTATGGCTACACCTTC
few	TRBD1	TRBV4-1	TRBJ2-6	CASSQDPRQGRSGANVLTF	TGCGCCAGCAGCCAAGATCCTAGACAGGGCCGCTCTGGGGCCAACGTCCTGACTTTC
NA	NA	TRBV24-1	TRBJ2-1	CATSDPRTGNEQFF	TGTGCCACCAGTGACCCTCGGACTGGGAATGAGCAGTTCTTC
NA	NA	TRBV7-8	TRBJ2-2	CASSLVWRFNTGELFF	TGTGCCAGCAGCTTAGTCTGGCGGTTCAACACCGGGGAGCTGTTTTTT
many	TRBD2	TRBV9	TRBJ2-7	CASRRTSGSPPSYEQYF	TGTGCCAGCAGGCGAACTAGCGGGAGCCCTCCGTCCTACGAGCAGTACTTC
few	TRBD2	TRBV5-5	TRBJ2-1	CASSPVAGVRDEQFF	TGTGCCAGCAGCCCCGTAGCGGGAGTAAGGGATGAGCAGTTCTTC
NA	NA	TRBV24-1	TRBJ1-3	CATSEAGQDSGNTIYF	TGTGCCACCAGTGAGGCCGGGCAGGACTCTGGAAACACCATATATTTT
few	NA	TRBV20-1	TRBJ1-1	CSARKYSEAFF	TGCAGTGCTAGGAAATATTCTGAAGCTTTCTTT
NA	NA	TRBV5-6	TRBJ1-5	CASSIGRSNQPQHF	TGTGCCAGCAGCATCGGACGTAGCAATCAGCCCCAGCATTTT
NA	TRBD1	TRBV6-5	TRBJ2-7	CASSTTGYEQYF	TGTGCCAGCAGCACGACAGGGTACGAGCAGTACTTC
NA	NA	TRBV6-5	TRBJ2-7	CASSYVTGSYEQYF	TGTGCCAGCAGTTACGTAACAGGTTCCTACGAGCAGTACTTC
NA	TRBD2	TRBV5-5	TRBJ2-1	CASSRTLAGAYNEQFF	TGTGCCAGCAGCCGCACCCTAGCGGGGGCCTACAATGAGCAGTTCTTC
few	NA	TRBV9	TRBJ2-3	CASSVVNSGGDTQYF	TGTGCCAGCAGCGTAGTTAATAGCGGAGGAGATACGCAGTATTTT
many	NA	TRBV20-1	TRBJ2-2	CSASPGQWDTGELFF	TGCAGTGCTAGCCCGGGACAATGGGACACCGGGGAGCTGTTTTTT
few	NA	TRBV3-1	TRBJ1-1	CASSQIGINTEAFF	TGTGCCAGCAGCCAGATCGGGATTAACACTGAAGCTTTCTTT
NA	NA	TRBV10-3	TRBJ2-2	CAIGLPQTGELFF	TGTGCCATCGGACTACCCCAAACCGGGGAGCTGTTTTTT
NA	NA	TRBV25-1	TRBJ2-5	CASSASQGSQETQYF	TGTGCCAGCAGTGCCTCTCAGGGAAGCCAAGAGACCCAGTACTTC
NA	NA	TRBV7-9	TRBJ1-6	CASSPPAPSPLHF	TGTGCCAGCAGCCCGCCCGCCCCTTCACCCCTCCACTTT
NA	NA	TRBV20-1	TRBJ1-2	CSARRFIDGYTF	TGCAGTGCTAGACGATTTATCGACGGCTACACATTC
NA	NA	TRBV6-1	TRBJ1-6	CASSDVGSSPLHF	TGTGCCAGCAGTGATGTGGGGTCTTCACCCCTCCACTTT